One TCR beta chain is described in this entry. Its matching antigen is unknown. The sample comes from a study of cytomegalovirus exposure and HLA in healthy donors. Notes on the study in general: A later analysis linked a missense DCLRE1C variant to TCR beta V- and J-gene trimming. Associated with cytomegalovirus, according to the listing, were around 160 TCR beta chains. In a later analysis, at a false discovery rate of 0.05, over 15,000 TCR beta sequences matched HLA alleles.

This CDR3 has 15 amino acids. Between the trimmed V and J ends, which lost 0 bases and 6 bases, there was a span of 15 bases. Germline CDR1 reads SGHTA; CDR2 reads FQGTGA. PCR employed 60 Vbeta and 13 Jbeta primers. TCRdb's copy holds only in-frame clones and misses some; the assay was immunoSEQ multiplex PCR. The sample includes some 160,000 clones, around 10% of them seen just once. The sequenced material came from PBMCs. The chain uses TRBV7-3 and TRBJ2-7; D possibly corresponds to TRBD1 (7 bases). The receptor's source is a male donor in good health and CMV-seronegative. The CDR3 is CASSLTPSGGGEQYF. DNA of the CDR3: TGTGCCAGCAGCTTAACGCCATCAGGGGGAGGCGAGCAGTACTTC.